Listed below are T cell receptor beta chains from one sample, sequenced in a study of cytomegalovirus exposure and HLA in healthy donors. Some clones are missing from TCRdb's copy, which holds only in-frame ones; the method was immunoSEQ multiplex PCR. The sample consists of about 360,000 clones, 75% to 90% of them appearing once. The material sequenced was PBMCs. These receptors were taken from a woman aged 18-29 years in good health and CMV-seronegative. The conserved cysteine and the conserved F or W are not part of the CDR3 here. Each record gives: V gene, J gene, D gene, CDR3 length, CDR3 protein. D genes are given only for firm matches.

V gene: TRBV2
J gene: TRBJ1-1
D gene: -
CDR3 length: 8
CDR3 protein: ASSENYAF

V gene: TRBV6-6
J gene: TRBJ1-2
D gene: TRBD1
CDR3 length: 12
CDR3 protein: ASSDRDIGYGYT

V gene: TRBV27
J gene: TRBJ2-1
D gene: -
CDR3 length: 10
CDR3 protein: ASSRLYNEQF

V gene: TRBV4-1
J gene: TRBJ2-7
D gene: TRBD2
CDR3 length: 17
CDR3 protein: ASSHYYPGGSGFSYEQY

V gene: TRBV11-2
J gene: TRBJ2-2
D gene: -
CDR3 length: 11
CDR3 protein: ASSFQLAGELF

V gene: TRBV5-1
J gene: TRBJ1-1
D gene: -
CDR3 length: 14
CDR3 protein: ASSLSVGAMNTEAF

V gene: TRBV6-4
J gene: TRBJ2-1
D gene: TRBD2
CDR3 length: 12
CDR3 protein: ASSTGTSGDEQF

V gene: TRBV11-1
J gene: TRBJ1-1
D gene: -
CDR3 length: 13
CDR3 protein: ASSFYSTGNTEAF

V gene: TRBV2
J gene: TRBJ1-1
D gene: -
CDR3 length: 12
CDR3 protein: ASSEITVNTEAF

V gene: TRBV28
J gene: TRBJ1-4
D gene: TRBD1
CDR3 length: 13
CDR3 protein: ASSSTGEVGEKLF

V gene: TRBV2
J gene: TRBJ2-3
D gene: TRBD1
CDR3 length: 12
CDR3 protein: ASSDNRGVDTQY

V gene: TRBV7-9
J gene: TRBJ1-5
D gene: -
CDR3 length: 12
CDR3 protein: ASSTRGSNQPQH

V gene: TRBV19
J gene: TRBJ2-7
D gene: -
CDR3 length: 11
CDR3 protein: ASSRDISYEQY

V gene: TRBV30
J gene: TRBJ2-3
D gene: -
CDR3 length: 11
CDR3 protein: AWELGGTDTQY

V gene: TRBV4-2
J gene: TRBJ2-5
D gene: TRBD2
CDR3 length: 14
CDR3 protein: ASSQGTSGAQETQY

V gene: TRBV7-3
J gene: TRBJ1-1
D gene: TRBD1
CDR3 length: 12
CDR3 protein: ASSLGGGGTEAF

V gene: TRBV27
J gene: -
D gene: TRBD1
CDR3 length: 12
CDR3 protein: ASSRDRGSYEQY

V gene: TRBV9
J gene: TRBJ2-2
D gene: -
CDR3 length: 14
CDR3 protein: ASSVGVAANTGELF

V gene: TRBV28
J gene: TRBJ1-6
D gene: TRBD1
CDR3 length: 15
CDR3 protein: ASSIETGGRRNSPLH

V gene: TRBV28
J gene: TRBJ1-2
D gene: -
CDR3 length: 13
CDR3 protein: ASRPMGARGYGYT

V gene: TRBV2
J gene: TRBJ2-1
D gene: TRBD2
CDR3 length: 14
CDR3 protein: ASSTGGLARNNEQF

V gene: TRBV29-1
J gene: TRBJ1-3
D gene: -
CDR3 length: 11
CDR3 protein: SVVLVTGNTIY

V gene: TRBV29-1
J gene: TRBJ2-7
D gene: -
CDR3 length: 9
CDR3 protein: SVEGLNEQY

V gene: TRBV7-9
J gene: TRBJ1-2
D gene: TRBD1
CDR3 length: 10
CDR3 protein: ASSLTGAGYT

V gene: TRBV5-1
J gene: TRBJ2-7
D gene: -
CDR3 length: 11
CDR3 protein: ASSLAGQGEQY

V gene: TRBV4-1
J gene: TRBJ2-2
D gene: -
CDR3 length: 14
CDR3 protein: ASSPTGGWDGGELF

V gene: TRBV4-1
J gene: TRBJ1-1
D gene: -
CDR3 length: 13
CDR3 protein: ASSQEAQMNTEAF

V gene: TRBV5-4
J gene: TRBJ2-7
D gene: TRBD1
CDR3 length: 12
CDR3 protein: ASSLRQGEREQY

V gene: TRBV6-4
J gene: TRBJ2-1
D gene: TRBD2
CDR3 length: 12
CDR3 protein: ASSDRGGDSEQF

V gene: TRBV30
J gene: TRBJ2-3
D gene: -
CDR3 length: 14
CDR3 protein: AWSRRAGTGTDTQY

V gene: TRBV4-1
J gene: TRBJ1-1
D gene: -
CDR3 length: 12
CDR3 protein: ASSQERRDTEAF

V gene: TRBV2
J gene: TRBJ1-4
D gene: -
CDR3 length: 11
CDR3 protein: ASRNPENEKLF

V gene: TRBV5-1
J gene: TRBJ1-1
D gene: TRBD1
CDR3 length: 12
CDR3 protein: ASSTGQGGTEAF

V gene: TRBV5-6
J gene: TRBJ1-2
D gene: TRBD1
CDR3 length: 12
CDR3 protein: ASSSGTGVGGYT

V gene: TRBV19
J gene: TRBJ1-1
D gene: TRBD1
CDR3 length: 13
CDR3 protein: ASSTRQGADTEAF

V gene: TRBV19
J gene: TRBJ2-7
D gene: -
CDR3 length: 12
CDR3 protein: ASSIGWGQYEQY

V gene: TRBV30
J gene: TRBJ2-7
D gene: TRBD2
CDR3 length: 13
CDR3 protein: AWSSTSGSYYEQY

V gene: TRBV10-3
J gene: TRBJ2-7
D gene: -
CDR3 length: 10
CDR3 protein: AINSGSYEQY

V gene: TRBV7-9
J gene: TRBJ1-3
D gene: -
CDR3 length: 11
CDR3 protein: ASRGALGNTIY

V gene: TRBV2
J gene: TRBJ1-2
D gene: TRBD1
CDR3 length: 12
CDR3 protein: ASSVQGNRYGYT

V gene: TRBV11-2
J gene: TRBJ1-1
D gene: -
CDR3 length: 11
CDR3 protein: ASSRPTGVQAF

V gene: TRBV28
J gene: TRBJ2-1
D gene: TRBD2
CDR3 length: 13
CDR3 protein: ASTTRGGKYNEQF

V gene: TRBV28
J gene: TRBJ1-5
D gene: TRBD1
CDR3 length: 12
CDR3 protein: ASSQGQGNQPQH

V gene: TRBV9
J gene: TRBJ2-7
D gene: TRBD1
CDR3 length: 13
CDR3 protein: ASSVEGQGFNEQY

V gene: TRBV19
J gene: TRBJ1-6
D gene: TRBD1
CDR3 length: 14
CDR3 protein: ASRQDRAAYNSPLH

V gene: TRBV6-1
J gene: TRBJ2-5
D gene: TRBD2
CDR3 length: 13
CDR3 protein: ASSEASGGQETQY

V gene: TRBV6-6
J gene: TRBJ1-2
D gene: TRBD1
CDR3 length: 12
CDR3 protein: ASSGRDRFYGYT